This is a list of T cell receptor beta chains from one sample in a study of Ad26.COV2.S vaccination and SARS-CoV-2 variants. The table came from immunoSEQ multiplex PCR; TCRdb's copy has only in-frame clones and leaves some out. Of 400,000 to 450,000 clones in the sample, roughly 90% were seen once. Sequencing was performed on peripheral blood, taken in a trial of Ad26.COV2.S vaccine versus placebo. Receptor source: a person between 18 and 65 years old who received the Ad26.COV2.S COVID-19 vaccine or a placebo. Each CDR3 is given with its conserved first and last residue. Each record gives: J gene, D gene, V gene, clone size, CDR3 DNA, CDR3 protein. The D gene is left open where the match is weak. Not every row has a clone size; where given, it reads once, few, many or a size class.

>TRBJ2-3|TRBD1|TRBV9|.
TGTGCCAGCAGCGTCAGTAGACAGGGCGGCACAGATACGCAGTATTTT
CASSVSRQGGTDTQYF
>TRBJ2-7|.|TRBV29-1|once
TGCAGCGTTGTAGGAGCGAGGTACGAGCAGTACTTC
CSVVGARYEQYF
>TRBJ1-1|.|TRBV20-1|once
TGCAGTGCTAGCCGAACGAGGGCTTTCTTT
CSASRTRAFF
>TRBJ1-2|.|TRBV19|few
TGTGCCAGTACTACGGCCGGGATGGGGTATGGCTACACCTTC
CASTTAGMGYGYTF
>TRBJ1-2|.|TRBV5-6|.
TGTGCCAGCAGAAGGGAACCCTATGGCTACACCTTC
CASRREPYGYTF
>TRBJ1-2|TRBD1|TRBV6-2/TRBV6-3|.
TGTGCCAGCAGTATTCCGACAGGGAGGAATGGCTACACCTTC
CASSIPTGRNGYTF
>TRBJ2-5|.|TRBV4-1|.
TGCGCCAGCAGCCAACTATCAGAAAGGGGGACCCAGTACTTC
CASSQLSERGTQYF
>TRBJ2-7|TRBD2|TRBV6-2/TRBV6-3|.
TGTGCCAGCAGTTGGGGAGCGGGGGCCTACGAGCAGTACTTC
CASSWGAGAYEQYF
>TRBJ1-1|TRBD1|TRBV18|.
TGTGCCAGCTCACCACTCAAAGGACAGGGGGCCGCTGAAGCTTTCTTT
CASSPLKGQGAAEAFF
>TRBJ2-7|.|TRBV4-3|.
TGCGCCAGCAGCCAAGTATATCGCCCTGTGAGCTACGAGCAGTACTTC
CASSQVYRPVSYEQYF
>TRBJ1-6|.|TRBV28|once
TGTGCCAGCAGTTCTTACGCCAGGGATTCACCCCTCCACTTT
CASSSYARDSPLHF
>TRBJ2-7|.|TRBV3-1/TRBV3-2|.
TGTGCCAGCAGCCAAAATTTCGGGCAGTACTTC
CASSQNFGQYF
>TRBJ2-3|.|TRBV4-3|.
TGCGCCAGCAGCCAAGGACTGGACACAGATACGCAGTATTTT
CASSQGLDTDTQYF
>TRBJ2-7|TRBD1|TRBV6-2/TRBV6-3|.
TGTGCCAGCAGTTTCCAGGGACAGGGCTACGAGCAGTACTTC
CASSFQGQGYEQYF
>TRBJ1-1|.|TRBV2|.
TGTGCCAGAGCGTTTACGGGGAACACTGAAGCTTTCTTT
CARAFTGNTEAFF
>TRBJ1-6|TRBD1|TRBV4-1|.
TGCGCCAGCAGCCAAGGAGACAGGGTTGGTTCACCCCTCCACTTT
CASSQGDRVGSPLHF
>TRBJ2-1|TRBD2|TRBV7-9|.
TGTGCCAGCAGCTTAGTGCGGGGGAAACTCAATGAGCAGTTCTTC
CASSLVRGKLNEQFF
>TRBJ1-5|.|TRBV28|.
TGTGCCAGCAGTTTAGGGGCCTGGGGGGCAGGTCAGCCCCAGCATTTT
CASSLGAWGAGQPQHF
>TRBJ2-5|.|TRBV19|once
TGTGCCTTAAATCGGGTTTGGCCAGAGACCCAGTACTTC
CALNRVWPETQYF
>TRBJ2-5|TRBD2|TRBV10-1|once
TGCGCCAGCAGTGTGGTGGTCGGGCGGGGGGGCGAGACCCAGTACTTC
CASSVVVGRGGETQYF
>TRBJ2-1|TRBD2|TRBV7-9|once
TGTGCCAGCAGCTTCCTAGCGGGGGGTGGCAATGAGCAGTTCTTC
CASSFLAGGGNEQFF
>TRBJ1-1|TRBD1|TRBV29-1|.
TGCAGCGCAGACAGGGGGAACACTGAAGCTTTCTTT
CSADRGNTEAFF
>TRBJ1-2|TRBD1|TRBV7-2|.
TGTGCCAGCAGCTCCACAGGGGACTCCATCCGGGGCGGCTACACCTTC
CASSSTGDSIRGGYTF
>TRBJ2-1|TRBD2|TRBV10-2|.
TGCGCCAGCAGTGATCTAGCGGGGGTACGTAATGAGCAGTTCTTC
CASSDLAGVRNEQFF
>TRBJ2-1|.|TRBV21-1|.
TGTGCCAGCAGCATGGACCCGAGCTCCTACAATGAGCAGTTCTTC
CASSMDPSSYNEQFF
>TRBJ2-5|TRBD2|TRBV5-8|.
TGTGCCAGCAGCCGTGGACTAGCTGGGGGGAACCAAGAGACCCAGTACTTC
CASSRGLAGGNQETQYF
>TRBJ2-3|TRBD1|TRBV14|.
TGTGCCAGCAGGGAACAGGGGCGCACAGATACGCAGTATTTT
CASREQGRTDTQYF
>TRBJ2-7|.|TRBV21-1|.
TGTGCCAGCAGCCCAGGGAAGGGACCCTACGAGCAGTACTTC
CASSPGKGPYEQYF
>TRBJ2-7|.|TRBV12-2|.
TGTGCAAGTCGGACTCTGGGGACCGGCGTAAGCGAGCAGTACTTC
CASRTLGTGVSEQYF